These 18 T cell receptor beta chains were sequenced from one sample in a study of cytomegalovirus exposure and HLA in healthy donors. Researchers ran the PCR with 60 Vbeta and 13 Jbeta primers. Method: immunoSEQ multiplex PCR; TCRdb's copy keeps in-frame clones and lacks some. The table lists approximately 160,000 clones, about 75% of them singletons. What was sequenced was PBMCs. The receptor source for this set is a woman between 50 and 59 years old in good health and CMV-seropositive.

This chain uses TRBV18 with TRBJ1-6; 7 positions agree with TRBD1. Germline CDR1 KGHSH, CDR2 LQKENI. The ends lost 2 bases at V and 9 bases at J; junction bases unmatched: 13. The CDR3 covers 17 residues. CDR3 region: CASSPRNAARGISPLHF. CDR3 bases: TGTGCCAGCTCACCAAGGAACGCCGCCAGGGGGATTTCACCCCTCCACTTT.

The J gene is TRBJ2-6, the V gene TRBV18; TRBD1 agrees at 11 bases. This CDR3 has 17 amino acids. The J segment lost 2 bases and the V segment lost 2 bases, leaving 2 bases of the junction unmatched. Per the germline V gene, CDR1 is KGHSH and CDR2 is LQKENI. DNA for the CDR3: TGTGCCAGCTCACCAGGACAGGGGGCGACTGGGGCCAACGTCCTGACTTTC. Amino acid sequence: CASSPGQGATGANVLTF. The variable domain in full, completed from reference TRBV18 and TRBJ2-6, reads NAGVMQNPRHLVRRRGQEARLRCSPMKGHSHVYWYRQLPEEGLKFMVYLQKENIIDESGMPKERFSAEFPKEGPSILRIQQVVRGDSAAYFCASSPGQGATGANVLTFGAGSRLTVL.

The J gene is TRBJ1-3, the V gene TRBV18, with D tentatively TRBD1 (6 bases). The CDR3 totals 17 residues. Germline V gives CDR1 KGHSH, CDR2 LQKENI. The germline V and J ends were trimmed by 2 bases and 1 base, with 15 bases remaining between them. DNA of the CDR3: TGTGCCAGCTCACCAATACAGGGCCTGTCATCTGGAAACACCATATATTTT. This codes for CASSPIQGLSSGNTIYF.

The chain carries TRBV2 and TRBJ1-3; TRBD1 might be the D (6 bases). The CDR3 is made up of 16 amino acids. The V end was cut by 2 bases, the J end by 2 bases, with 13 bases between. Germline CDR1 reads SNHLY; CDR2 reads FYNNEI. The CDR3 DNA sequence: TGTGCCAGCAGTGAACCTGGGGGGGCGGCTGGAAACACCATATATTTT. The encoded protein is CASSEPGGAAGNTIYF.

DNA for the CDR3: TGCGCCAGCAGCTGGAGGGGCTCGAACACCGGGGAGCTGTTTTTT. It is translated as CASSWRGSNTGELFF. The rearrangement links TRBV5-1 to TRBJ2-2, with D possibly matching TRBD2 (6 bases). Germline lookup yields CDR1 SGHRS and CDR2 YFSETQ. This CDR3 is 15 amino acids long. The germline V and J ends were trimmed by 3 bases and 0 bases, with 9 bases remaining between them.

This clone was detected a few times. This chain links TRBV10-2 with TRBJ1-3; no firm D call. Deletions cut 11 bases from V and 0 bases from J, with 14 bases between. The CDR3 extends over 14 amino acids. Germline V gene sequence: CDR1 WSHSY, CDR2 SAAADI. CDR3 in amino acids: CAAAVADSGNTIYF. CDR3 DNA: TGCGCCGCAGCGGTTGCAGACTCTGGAAACACCATATATTTT.

This clone is a singleton in its sample. The V gene is TRBV5-4, the J gene TRBJ2-7, with D unclear. Germline lookup yields CDR1 SGHNT and CDR2 YYREEE (reference sequence). This CDR3 has 13 residues. V was pared by 4 bases and J by 12 bases, with 20 bases between. This CDR3 is CASSLQNPPVWYF. The DNA of the CDR3 is TGTGCCAGCAGCCTACAGAATCCCCCTGTTTGGTACTTC.

V and J are TRBV6-6 and TRBJ2-5; tentatively, D is TRBD2 (6 bases). The end of the DNA is better explained by TRBJ2-7, so the J call may be wrong. The germline V gene encodes CDR1 MNHNY and CDR2 SVGAGI (reference sequence). The CDR3 is made up of 14 amino acids. In nucleotides, the CDR3 is TGTGCCAGCAGCCGACTAGAGAGTGGCTACGAGCAGTACTTC. Residues: CASSRLESGYEQYF.

This chain connects TRBV29-1 to TRBJ2-7; no clear D gene. The CDR3 is 12 residues long. Per germline, CDR1 SQVTM and CDR2 ANQGSEA. V was trimmed by 5 bases and J by 7 bases, leaving 15 bases between them. This chain's CDR3 is CSVPTYDGEQYF. DNA of the CDR3: TGCAGCGTTCCGACTTACGACGGGGAGCAGTACTTC.

In this sample, this clone turned up once. V is TRBV13 and J is TRBJ2-5, with 10 bases that match TRBD2. Germline V lookup: CDR1 PRHDT, CDR2 FYEKMQ (reference sequence). The CDR3 runs to 17 residues. With 0 bases clipped from V and 2 bases from J, the junction kept 6 bases outside the gene matches. The CDR3 DNA follows: TGTGCCAGCAGCTTAGGCCTAGCGGGGGCGATACAAGAGACCCAGTACTTC. Encoded protein: CASSLGLAGAIQETQYF.

The V and J genes are TRBV6-5 and TRBJ2-5, with 7 bases lining up with TRBD1. The CDR3 is 14 residues long. CDR1 is MNHEY, CDR2 SVGAGI, per germline. J gave up 2 bases and V 6 bases, and 6 bases lay outside the gene matches. DNA for the CDR3: TGTGCCAGCAGCCCGACGGGACAGCAAGAGACCCAGTACTTC. Amino acid sequence: CASSPTGQQETQYF.

The V gene is TRBV27, the J gene TRBJ2-1; TRBD2 matches 9 bases. V shed 5 bases and J 7 bases; nucleotides not matched to a gene: 15. The CDR3 has 17 amino acids. Germline CDR1 reads MNHEY; CDR2 reads SMNVEV (reference sequence). CDR3 loop: CASSTPIAGVLGNEQFF. CDR3 in DNA: TGTGCCAGCAGTACTCCGATAGCGGGGGTCCTCGGTAATGAGCAGTTCTTC.

Remarks on this clone: At one end the junction does not follow the germline gene, possibly because of a read error. V gene TRBV10-1 combines with J gene TRBJ1-1, with D possibly being TRBD1 (6 bases). The CDR3 loop spans 15 amino acids. CDR1 is WNHNN and CDR2 is SYGVQD in the germline V gene (reference sequence). DNA for the CDR3: TGCGCCGGCAGTAACGAAAGGGGGAAGAACACTGAAGCTTTCTTT. It encodes CAGSNERGKNTEAFF.

The rearrangement joins TRBV2 to TRBJ1-2; D may be TRBD1 (5 bases). Looked up from germline, CDR1 is SNHLY and CDR2 is FYNNEI. Trimming left V 6 bases short and J 3 bases short, with 20 bases between. The CDR3 runs to 16 residues. For the CDR3, the DNA is TGTGCCAGCAGGGCGCAAGCAGGGCTCCAGGACTATGGCTACACCTTC. Translation: CASRAQAGLQDYGYTF.

The V call is TRBV6-1, the J call TRBJ2-5; D ambiguous. TRBJ2-7 matches the DNA end more closely, so the J call is doubtful. CDR3 length: 11 amino acids. The germline V gene has CDR1 MNHNS and CDR2 SASEGT. Here the CDR3 DNA reads TGTGCCAGCAGTGAAGTAAGCGAGCAGTACTTC. Translating gives CASSEVSEQYF.

The chain carries TRBV4-2 and TRBJ2-7, with TRBD1 matching 10 bases. The length of the CDR3 is 17 residues. V lost 6 bases to trimming and J lost 2 bases; unmatched junction nucleotides: 13. In germline, CDR1 is LGHNA, CDR2 YNFKEQ. CDR3 region: CASRLHQRDRGAYEQYF. The CDR3 bases are TGTGCCAGCAGGTTACACCAGCGGGACAGGGGTGCCTACGAGCAGTACTTC.

V gene TRBV6-1 combines with J gene TRBJ2-2; possible D gene TRBD2, 5 bases. CDR1 is MNHNS, CDR2 SASEGT, per germline. V was pared by 3 bases and J by 2 bases, with 10 bases between. The CDR3 consists of 15 residues. CDR3 sequence: CASSELRTNTGELFF. The CDR3 region has the DNA TGTGCCAGCAGTGAGCTACGGACTAACACCGGGGAGCTGTTTTTT.

The chain employs TRBV2 and TRBJ1-6; 7 positions match TRBD1. CDR1 SNHLY and CDR2 FYNNEI come from the germline V gene. V was clipped by 5 bases and J by 7 bases; unmatched bases: 5. The CDR3 loop spans 14 amino acids. The CDR3 protein is CASSTYRGNSPLHF. The CDR3 DNA follows: TGTGCCAGCAGTACATACAGGGGAAATTCACCCCTCCACTTT. Full variable domain (missing parts from reference TRBV2 and TRBJ1-6): EPEVTQTPSHQVTQMGQEVILRCVPISNHLYFYWYRQILGQKVEFLVSFYNNEISEKSEIFDDQFSVERPDGSNFTLKIRSTKLEDSAMYFCASSTYRGNSPLHFGNGTRLTVT.